What follows are 32 T cell receptor beta chains derived from one specimen sequenced in a study of blood T cells in healthy people across ages. Primed by a sample-barcoded 5' primer and a J-beta primer mix, a second PCR proceeded for 7 to 11 cycles. TCRdb called the 5' RACE reads again in MiXCR, with one record for every CDR3 protein. The table includes about 900,000 distinct CDR3 sequences, around 48% detected once. The specimen was blood. These receptors came from a man aged 30-40 years in good health.

V usage is TRBV27 and J usage is TRBJ2-7, with no clear D. The CDR3 spans 14 residues. The V gene lost 3 bases and the J gene lost 3 bases, with 12 bases spanning the gap. Looked up from germline, CDR1 is MNHEY and CDR2 is SMNVEV (reference sequence). The DNA for the CDR3 is TGTGCCAGCAGTTTTAAATCCCCTCTCTACGAGCAGTACTTC. Its protein product is CASSFKSPLYEQYF.

The DNA of the CDR3 is TGTGCCAGCAGTCGCTGGAGGGACAGGGCCTACGAGCAGTACTTC. Residues: CASSRWRDRAYEQYF. The chain carries TRBV6-2 or TRBV6-3 and TRBJ2-7, with 9 bases identical to TRBD1. CDR1 is MNHEY, CDR2 SVGEGT, per germline. This CDR3 spans 15 amino acids. The V and J ends lost 5 bases and 2 bases, in that order; junction bases with no gene match: 7.

This clonotype appeared a single time. This chain uses TRBV4-2 with TRBJ1-5; the match to TRBD1 covers 8 bases. Germline-derived CDR1 and CDR2 are LGHNA and YNFKEQ. J was trimmed by 0 bases and V by 3 bases; bases with no gene match: 16. The CDR3 spans 20 residues. The CDR3, as DNA: TGTGCCAGCAGCCAGGGGCCCGACAGGGGATACAATTATAGCAATCAGCCCCAGCATTTT. Protein product: CASSQGPDRGYNYSNQPQHF.

The chain employs TRBV6-1 and TRBJ2-5; 10 bases line up with TRBD1. The DNA end is more similar to TRBJ2-7, so the J call may be wrong. The CDR3 covers 15 residues. In germline, CDR1 is MNHNS, CDR2 SASEGT. CDR3 loop: CASKVGQGGSYEQYF. The CDR3 region has the DNA TGTGCCAGCAAAGTTGGACAGGGGGGTTCCTACGAGCAGTACTTC.

This chain connects TRBV4-2 to TRBJ2-5; D tentatively fits TRBD1 or TRBD2 (5 bases each). The CDR3 is 16 amino acids. V lost 4 bases and J 4 bases, leaving 19 bases between the germline ends. Per the germline V gene, CDR1 is LGHNA and CDR2 is YNFKEQ. The CDR3 DNA reads as TGTGCCAGCAGCCGAGAACTAGTCGGTGGGGGAGAGACCCAGTACTTC. It specifies CASSRELVGGGETQYF.

This clonotype was observed at least ten times. This chain uses TRBV29-1 with TRBJ2-1; possibly TRBD2 for D (6 bases). Germline V gene sequence: CDR1 SQVTM, CDR2 ANQGSEA. CDR3 length: 11 amino acids. Trimming pared 6 bases from V and 13 bases from J, leaving 16 bases between. The CDR3 loop reads CSVRSGGGQFF. CDR3 coding DNA: TGCAGCGTCCGGTCCGGGGGAGGACAGTTCTTC.

This clonotype is a singleton in its sample. The V gene is TRBV20-1, the J gene TRBJ1-1; no clear D. The CDR3 contains 14 residues. Trimming pared 3 bases from V and 1 base from J, leaving 12 bases between. Germline-derived CDR1 and CDR2 are DFQATT and SNEGSKA (reference sequence). The CDR3 DNA follows: TGCAGTGCTAGTGATCCTCGTAAGAACACTGAAGCTTTCTTT. Translation: CSASDPRKNTEAFF.

This clonotype turned up a few times. V and J are TRBV30 and TRBJ2-1; 7 bases are a match to TRBD1. V trimming: 5 bases; J trimming: 1 base; junction bases outside the gene matches: 2. Germline loops: CDR1 GTSNPN, CDR2 SVGIG (reference sequence). The CDR3 is 13 residues long. In nucleotides, the CDR3 is TGTGCCTGGCGGGACAGATCCTACAATGAGCAGTTCTTC. Translated, it gives CAWRDRSYNEQFF.

The CDR3 nucleotides read TGCGCCAGCAGCTTGGGACAGGTCTCCAATGAGCAGTTCTTC. This codes for CASSLGQVSNEQFF. This chain connects TRBV5-1 to TRBJ2-1; maybe TRBD1 (6 bases). Germline CDR1 reads SGHRS; CDR2 reads YFSETQ. The ends were cut back, 0 bases at V and 6 bases at J, with 10 bases in the middle. The CDR3 sequence is 14 residues long.

Note on this clonotype: Its ends do not fully match the called genes, so a read error is possible. The chain uses TRBV12-3 or TRBV12-4 and TRBJ2-3; a weak D match, TRBD2 (5 bases). The CDR3 is 14 amino acids. CDR3 DNA: TGTGCCAGCAGTTTCGGGGTGGGCGGAGATTCGCAGTATTTT. Encoded protein: CASSFGVGGDSQYF.

The chain couples TRBV15 to TRBJ1-2, with a possible D match to TRBD1 (6 bases). The CDR3 has 13 residues. Trimming removed 6 bases from V and 6 bases from J, with 14 bases in between. Germline lookup yields CDR1 LNHNV and CDR2 YYDKDF (reference sequence). The CDR3 loop reads CATRGGGVDGYTF. The DNA for the CDR3 is TGTGCCACCAGAGGGGGGGGTGTAGATGGCTACACCTTC.

The chain links TRBV20-1 to TRBJ2-1; 11 nucleotides match TRBD1. The ends lost 2 bases at V and 7 bases at J; junction bases unmatched: 7. Germline CDR1 and CDR2: DFQATT and SNEGSKA (reference sequence). The CDR3 runs 15 residues. CDR3: CSARPGTGGWNEQFF. The CDR3 nucleotides are TGCAGTGCTAGACCCGGGACAGGGGGGTGGAATGAGCAGTTCTTC.

This chain joins TRBV6-2 or TRBV6-3 and TRBJ2-1; 9 bases are shared with TRBD2. Per the germline V gene, CDR1 is MNHEY and CDR2 is SVGEGT. This CDR3 region has 15 residues. The ends lost 2 bases at V and 7 bases at J; junction bases unmatched: 6. Here the CDR3 reads CASSYGAGGRNEQFF. The CDR3 DNA is TGTGCCAGCAGTTACGGAGCGGGGGGCAGAAATGAGCAGTTCTTC.

This clonotype was recorded a few times. The chain is built from TRBV28 and TRBJ2-7, with D possibly TRBD2 on 6 matching bases. The V end lost 6 bases, the J end lost 5 bases, and 17 bases lay between the germline ends. Germline assignment: CDR1 MDHEN and CDR2 SYDVKM. This CDR3 contains 14 residues. CDR3 sequence: CASSYWGGGNEQYF. For the CDR3, the DNA is TGTGCCAGCAGCTATTGGGGAGGAGGGAACGAGCAGTACTTC. The variable domain in full, completed from reference TRBV28 and TRBJ2-7, reads DVKVTQSSRYLVKRTGEKVFLECVQDMDHENMFWYRQDPGLGLRLIYFSYDVKMKEKGDIPEGYSVSREKKERFSLILESASTNQTSMYLCASSYWGGGNEQYFGPGTRLTVT.

This chain joins TRBV7-2 and TRBJ1-1, with D perhaps TRBD1 (6 bases). The CDR3 loop spans 13 amino acids. V was shortened by 3 bases and J by 5 bases, with 10 bases between the two germline ends. CDR1 is SGHTA and CDR2 is FQGNSA in the germline V gene. Here the CDR3 DNA reads TGTGCCAGCAGCTTCGGGGACAAAACTGAAGCTTTCTTT. Amino acid sequence: CASSFGDKTEAFF.

This clonotype showed up just a few times. The chain has TRBV6-1 and TRBJ1-2; possible D gene TRBD1, 6 bases. Trimming took 0 bases from V and 5 from J, leaving 16 bases between them. CDR3 length: 16 amino acids. From germline, CDR1 is MNHNS and CDR2 SASEGT. DNA of the CDR3: TGTGCCAGCAGTGAAGCTATGCAGGGGAGAAGGTATGGCTACACCTTC. The encoded protein is CASSEAMQGRRYGYTF.

The chain uses TRBV5-1 and TRBJ2-1; D gene unclear. V dropped 0 bases and J dropped 1 base, with 8 bases sitting between them. CDR1 and CDR2 from the germline V gene are SGHRS and YFSETQ. The CDR3 runs 15 residues. The CDR3 spells CASSLVTDSYNEQFF. The CDR3 bases are TGCGCCAGCAGCTTGGTCACTGATTCCTACAATGAGCAGTTCTTC.

The V call is TRBV3-1, the J call TRBJ2-1; D is possibly TRBD2 (6 bases). The CDR3 runs to 15 residues. The germline CDR1 and CDR2 sequences are LGHDT and YNNKEL (reference sequence). Trimming cost V 3 bases and J 3 bases, with 12 bases left between them. The CDR3 DNA follows: TGTGCCAGCAGCCAGGAGGGTGCAGACTACAATGAGCAGTTCTTC. Protein product: CASSQEGADYNEQFF.

The genes are TRBV28 and TRBJ2-1; possible D gene TRBD1, 5 bases. V gave up 6 bases and J gave up 6 bases, with 15 bases separating them. The V gene's germline CDR1 is MDHEN and CDR2 SYDVKM. CDR3 size: 14 residues. CDR3 loop: CASSVQGVGNEQFF. CDR3 coding DNA: TGTGCCAGCAGCGTCCAGGGCGTGGGCAATGAGCAGTTCTTC.

This clonotype appeared a few times. This chain joins TRBV28 and TRBJ2-3, with D maybe TRBD1 (6 bases). V lost 7 bases and J lost 11, with 22 bases in between. The CDR3 loop spans 14 amino acids. CDR1 is MDHEN, CDR2 SYDVKM, per germline. This CDR3 reads CASMNSNTGSRQYF. The CDR3 bases are TGTGCCAGCATGAATTCCAATACAGGGTCGAGGCAGTATTTT.

This clonotype has a single count. This chain connects TRBV4-2 to TRBJ2-3, with 9 bases that match TRBD2. Trimming at V came to 0 bases and at J to 4 bases, leaving 5 bases not matched to a gene. From germline, CDR1 is LGHNA and CDR2 YNFKEQ. There are 16 residues in the CDR3. The CDR3 nucleotides read TGTGCCAGCAGCCAAGAGGGGCGGGGGGGCTCAGATACGCAGTATTTT. It specifies CASSQEGRGGSDTQYF.

This sequence joins TRBV7-9 and TRBJ2-7, with TRBD2 matching 11 bases. Trimming at V came to 4 bases and at J to 12 bases, leaving 8 bases not matched to a gene. The CDR3 runs to 13 residues. The V gene's germline CDR1 is SEHNR and CDR2 FQNEAQ (reference sequence). CDR3: CASSSGTSGVSYF. The CDR3 bases are TGTGCCAGCAGCTCCGGGACTAGCGGCGTATCGTACTTC.

V is TRBV15 and J is TRBJ2-7; 8 bases map to TRBD1. V dropped 4 bases and J dropped 4; count of bases not matched to a gene: 3. The CDR3 has 13 amino acids. Germline V gene data show CDR1 as LNHNV and CDR2 as YYDKDF (reference sequence). The CDR3 sequence is CATSKGQEYEQYF. CDR3 nucleotide sequence: TGTGCCACCAGCAAGGGACAGGAGTACGAGCAGTACTTC. Full variable domain (outside the CDR3, taken from reference TRBV15 and TRBJ2-7): DAMVIQNPRYQVTQFGKPVTLSCSQTLNHNVMYWYQQKSSQAPKLLFHYYDKDFNNEADTPDNFQSRRPNTSFCFLDIRSPGLGDTAMYLCATSKGQEYEQYFGPGTRLTVT.

This clonotype was detected only a few times. The gene calls are TRBV6-1 and TRBJ2-5, with D hard to call. Trimming left V 2 bases short and J 2 bases short, with 6 bases between. This CDR3 spans 13 amino acids. Germline V gene lookup returns CDR1 MNHNS and CDR2 SASEGT. The CDR3 is CASSEFGQETQYF. DNA of the CDR3: TGTGCCAGCAGTGAATTTGGACAAGAGACCCAGTACTTC.

This clonotype occurred a few times. V usage is TRBV6-1 and J usage is TRBJ2-7; 7 bases line up with TRBD1. Germline-derived CDR1 and CDR2 are MNHNS and SASEGT. Trimming removed 4 bases from V and 2 bases from J; junction bases left unmatched: 5. The CDR3 extends over 14 amino acids. The CDR3 sequence is CASSGDRSPYEQYF. Written as DNA, the CDR3 is TGTGCCAGCAGTGGGGACAGAAGTCCCTACGAGCAGTACTTC.

The CDR3 here is CSVEKQGNTIYF. CDR3 sequence (DNA): TGCAGCGTTGAAAAACAGGGAAACACCATATATTTT. The gene calls are TRBV29-1 and TRBJ1-3; D gene uncertain. Trimming removed 2 bases at V and 4 bases at J, with 6 bases between. The CDR3 runs 12 residues. Germline loops: CDR1 SQVTM, CDR2 ANQGSEA.

Comments on this clonotype: At one end the junction does not follow the germline gene, possibly because of a read error. The genes are TRBV2 and TRBJ1-2; D is ambiguous. This CDR3 has 14 residues. In germline, CDR1 is SNHLY, CDR2 FYNNEI. This CDR3 reads CAGSEPASNYGYTF. As DNA, the CDR3 is TGTGCCGGCAGTGAGCCCGCATCCAACTATGGCTACACCTTC.

The chain combines TRBV4-3 with TRBJ1-2; 8 bases agree with TRBD1. V trimming: 0 bases; J trimming: 8 bases; junction bases outside the gene matches: 8. The V gene's germline CDR1 is LGHNA and CDR2 YSLEER. The CDR3 length is 15 residues. The CDR3 is CASSQEQDRAGGYTF. CDR3 coding DNA: TGCGCCAGCAGCCAAGAGCAGGACAGGGCGGGGGGCTACACCTTC.

The V gene is TRBV20-1, the J gene TRBJ1-2; D remains ambiguous. The germline CDR1 and CDR2 sequences are DFQATT and SNEGSKA (reference sequence). This CDR3 region has 13 residues. V lost 0 bases and J 6 bases, leaving 11 bases between the germline ends. The CDR3 bases are TGCAGTGCTAGAGACGGGGTGGCGGATGGCTACACCTTC. Translation: CSARDGVADGYTF.

This clonotype was seen a handful of times. The chain has TRBV29-1 and TRBJ2-1, with 8 bases lining up with TRBD2. This CDR3 region has 15 residues. V lost 1 base to trimming and J lost 1 base; unmatched junction nucleotides: 3. Germline V gene sequence: CDR1 SQVTM, CDR2 ANQGSEA. The CDR3 DNA follows: TGCAGCGTTGAAGGGGTAGCGGGGTCCTACAATGAGCAGTTCTTC. It translates to CSVEGVAGSYNEQFF.

This clonotype was detected only a few times. This chain connects TRBV3-1 to TRBJ1-2, with a weak D call TRBD1 (5 bases). Trimming removed 4 bases from V and 4 bases from J, with 16 bases in between. The CDR3 contains 15 residues. Looked up from germline, CDR1 is LGHDT and CDR2 is YNNKEL (reference sequence). This CDR3 reads CASSPPGGHAYGYTF. The CDR3 DNA follows: TGTGCCAGCAGCCCCCCCGGCGGACATGCCTATGGCTACACCTTC.

The chain joins TRBV9 to TRBJ1-2; D is uncertain. Germline CDR1 and CDR2: SGDLS and YYNGEE. The CDR3 has 14 residues. Trimming removed 0 bases from V and 1 base from J, with 7 bases in between. The CDR3 loop reads CASSVAPSNYGYTF. For the CDR3, the DNA is TGTGCCAGCAGCGTAGCTCCAAGTAACTATGGCTACACCTTC.